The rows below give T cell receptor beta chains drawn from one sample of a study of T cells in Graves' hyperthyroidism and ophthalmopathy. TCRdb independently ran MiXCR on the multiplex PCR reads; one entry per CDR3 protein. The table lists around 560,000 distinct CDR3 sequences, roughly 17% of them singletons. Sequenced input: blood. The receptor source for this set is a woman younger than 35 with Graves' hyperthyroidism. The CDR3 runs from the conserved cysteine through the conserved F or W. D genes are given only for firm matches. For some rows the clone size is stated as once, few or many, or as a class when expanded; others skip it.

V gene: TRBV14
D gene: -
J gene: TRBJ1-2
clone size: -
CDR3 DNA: TGTGCCAGCAGCCAGGGGAACAGGGTTACCTATGGCTACACCTTC
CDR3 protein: CASSQGNRVTYGYTF

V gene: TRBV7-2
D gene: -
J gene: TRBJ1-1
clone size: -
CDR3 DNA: TGTGCCAGCAGCTTAGAACGGTCTGAAGCTTTCTTT
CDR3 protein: CASSLERSEAFF

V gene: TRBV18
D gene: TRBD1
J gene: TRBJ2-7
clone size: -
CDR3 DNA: TGTGCCAGCTCATCTGGGACAGGGGGCCCCTACGAGCAGTACTTC
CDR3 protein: CASSSGTGGPYEQYF

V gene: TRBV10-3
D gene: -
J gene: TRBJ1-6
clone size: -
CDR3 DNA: TGTGCCATCAGTGAGTCCAGGGCCGATTCACCCCTCCACTTT
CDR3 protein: CAISESRADSPLHF

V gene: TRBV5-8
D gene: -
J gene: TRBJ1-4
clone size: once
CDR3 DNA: TGTGCCAGCAGCTTGGCCCTTGGGTACACTAATGAAAAACTGTTTTTT
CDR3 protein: CASSLALGYTNEKLFF

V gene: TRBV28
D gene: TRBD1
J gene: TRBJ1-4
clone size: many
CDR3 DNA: TGTGCCAGCAGTCCTCCCGGACAGGGATTAGGGGAAAAACTGTTTTTT
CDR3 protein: CASSPPGQGLGEKLFF

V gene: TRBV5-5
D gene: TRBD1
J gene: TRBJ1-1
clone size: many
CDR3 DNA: TGTGCCAGCAGCTTGACTCAAATTAGACAGGGAACTGAAGCTTTCTTT
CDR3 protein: CASSLTQIRQGTEAFF

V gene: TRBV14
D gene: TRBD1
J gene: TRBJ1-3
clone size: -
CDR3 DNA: TGTGCCAGTTACGGACAGGGAGGAAACACCATATATTTT
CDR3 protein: CASYGQGGNTIYF

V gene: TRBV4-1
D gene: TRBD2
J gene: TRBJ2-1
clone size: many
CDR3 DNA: TGTGCCAGCAGCCAAGGACTAGCGGGATACAATGAGCAGTTCTTC
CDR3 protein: CASSQGLAGYNEQFF

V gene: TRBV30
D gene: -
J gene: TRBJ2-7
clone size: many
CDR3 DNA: TGTGCCTGGAGCCAGAAGGGAAGGGAGTACTTC
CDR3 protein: CAWSQKGREYF